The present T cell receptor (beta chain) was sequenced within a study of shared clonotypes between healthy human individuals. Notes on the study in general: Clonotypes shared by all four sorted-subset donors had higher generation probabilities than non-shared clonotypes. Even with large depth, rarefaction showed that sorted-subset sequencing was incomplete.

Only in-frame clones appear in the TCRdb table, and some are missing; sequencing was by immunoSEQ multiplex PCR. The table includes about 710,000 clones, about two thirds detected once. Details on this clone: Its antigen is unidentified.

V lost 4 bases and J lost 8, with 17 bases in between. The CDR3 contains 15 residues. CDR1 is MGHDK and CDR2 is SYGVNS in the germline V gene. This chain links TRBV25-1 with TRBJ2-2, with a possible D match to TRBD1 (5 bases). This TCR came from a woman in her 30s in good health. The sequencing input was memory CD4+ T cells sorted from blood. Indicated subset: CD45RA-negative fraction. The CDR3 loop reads CASSGTGPPGGELFF. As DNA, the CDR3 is TGTGCCAGCAGTGGAACAGGACCCCCTGGAGGGGAGCTGTTTTTT. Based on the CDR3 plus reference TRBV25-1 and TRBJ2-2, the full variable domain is EADIYQTPRYLVIGTGKKITLECSQTMGHDKMYWYQQDPGMELHLIHYSYGVNSTEKGDLSSESTVSRIRTEHFPLTLESARPSHTSQYLCASSGTGPPGGELFFGEGSRLTVL.